This entry lists 6 T cell receptor beta chains sequenced from one sample in a study of T cell responses to AZD1222 COVID-19 vaccine. Here immunoSEQ multiplex PCR was the method, and the copy in TCRdb shows in-frame clones only, minus some. The profile shows approximately 150,000 clones, roughly 94% of them singletons. The sequences come from peripheral blood, collected on day 0 of AZD1222 vaccination. Receptors were obtained from an adult in good health.

The chain uses TRBV5-4 and TRBJ2-5; TRBD2 matches 15 bases. The trim removed 4 bases at V and 5 bases at J, leaving 3 bases unmatched. The CDR3 sequence is 15 residues long. Germline assignment: CDR1 SGHNT and CDR2 YYREEE (reference sequence). CDR3 nucleotide sequence: TGTGCCAGCAGCCTCGGGACTAGCGGGAGGGAGACCCAGTACTTC. Encoded protein: CASSLGTSGRETQYF.

This chain connects TRBV6-1 to TRBJ1-6; 11 bases are a match to TRBD1. V lost 3 bases, J lost 6 bases, and 4 bases stayed unmatched. The germline CDR1 and CDR2 sequences are MNHNS and SASEGT. This CDR3 is built from 16 residues. CDR3 DNA sequence: TGTGCCAGCAGTGATCCGGGACAGGGGGTTAATTCACCCCTCCACTTT. Translated, it gives CASSDPGQGVNSPLHF.

The chain carries TRBV6-1 and TRBJ2-2; possibly TRBD1 for D (5 bases). Trimming took 2 bases from V and 4 from J, leaving 8 bases between them. This CDR3 is 14 amino acids long. Germline V gene sequence: CDR1 MNHNS, CDR2 SASEGT. CDR3 DNA sequence: TGTGCCAGCAGTGAACAGGGAAGCACCGGGGAGCTGTTTTTT. Encoded protein: CASSEQGSTGELFF.

The V and J genes are TRBV27 and TRBJ1-5, with 10 bases aligning to TRBD1. The CDR3 has 15 residues. Germline lookup yields CDR1 MNHEY and CDR2 SMNVEV (reference sequence). The junction had 8 bases not matched to a gene; V was cut back by 5 bases and J by 7 bases. The CDR3 is CASSDQDRGIQPQHF. CDR3 bases: TGTGCCAGCAGTGACCAGGACAGGGGGATCCAGCCCCAGCATTTT.

V gene TRBV5-6 combines with J gene TRBJ1-1; D not resolved. V was trimmed by 1 base and J by 8 bases, leaving 9 bases between them. The CDR3 has 12 residues. CDR1 and CDR2 from the germline V gene are SGHDT and YYEEEE. CDR3 nucleotides: TGTGCCAGCAGCTTGTTCCGTGGAGAAGCTTTCTTT. This sequence encodes CASSLFRGEAFF.

This clone appeared once. The chain carries TRBV2 and TRBJ2-7; D may match TRBD1 or TRBD2 (5 bases each). Per germline, CDR1 SNHLY and CDR2 FYNNEI. There are 15 residues in the CDR3. V dropped 6 bases and J dropped 2 bases, with 17 bases sitting between them. DNA for the CDR3: TGTGCCAGCAGCGAACTTACCGGGGCCCCCTACGAGCAGTACGTC. Translating it yields CASSELTGAPYEQYV.